This TCR beta chain appears in the sequencing data of a study of a mutant IDH1 vaccine in newly diagnosed glioma. Study details: The treated group averaged about 41 years old and was about 60% male, roughly 40% female. Findings and caveats of the study: Vaccination elicited immune responses in 93.3% of patients.

For this clone: The antigen is unknown.

Stated time point: week 5, during vaccination. The content of each vaccine dose was 300 ug of mutant IDH1 20-mer peptide, and topical imiquimod accompanied it. Germline CDR1 and CDR2: MGHRA and YSYEKL. CDR3 length equals 17 residues. The V and J ends lost 0 bases and 3 bases, in that order; junction bases with no gene match: 3. Here immunoSEQ multiplex PCR was the method, and the copy in TCRdb shows in-frame clones only, minus some. The data show tens of thousands of clones, with 75% to 80% seen just once and 5.5% held by the top ten. The specimen comprised PBMCs, sampled from a glioma patient whose treatment included an IDH1 peptide vaccine. This TCR came from a man aged 40-55 years with glioma. The chain has TRBV4-1 and TRBJ2-2; 11 bases agree with TRBD2. The CDR3 loop is CASSQEPLAGDTGELFF. The CDR3 DNA reads TGCGCCAGCAGCCAAGAACCACTAGCGGGGGACACCGGGGAGCTGTTTTTT.